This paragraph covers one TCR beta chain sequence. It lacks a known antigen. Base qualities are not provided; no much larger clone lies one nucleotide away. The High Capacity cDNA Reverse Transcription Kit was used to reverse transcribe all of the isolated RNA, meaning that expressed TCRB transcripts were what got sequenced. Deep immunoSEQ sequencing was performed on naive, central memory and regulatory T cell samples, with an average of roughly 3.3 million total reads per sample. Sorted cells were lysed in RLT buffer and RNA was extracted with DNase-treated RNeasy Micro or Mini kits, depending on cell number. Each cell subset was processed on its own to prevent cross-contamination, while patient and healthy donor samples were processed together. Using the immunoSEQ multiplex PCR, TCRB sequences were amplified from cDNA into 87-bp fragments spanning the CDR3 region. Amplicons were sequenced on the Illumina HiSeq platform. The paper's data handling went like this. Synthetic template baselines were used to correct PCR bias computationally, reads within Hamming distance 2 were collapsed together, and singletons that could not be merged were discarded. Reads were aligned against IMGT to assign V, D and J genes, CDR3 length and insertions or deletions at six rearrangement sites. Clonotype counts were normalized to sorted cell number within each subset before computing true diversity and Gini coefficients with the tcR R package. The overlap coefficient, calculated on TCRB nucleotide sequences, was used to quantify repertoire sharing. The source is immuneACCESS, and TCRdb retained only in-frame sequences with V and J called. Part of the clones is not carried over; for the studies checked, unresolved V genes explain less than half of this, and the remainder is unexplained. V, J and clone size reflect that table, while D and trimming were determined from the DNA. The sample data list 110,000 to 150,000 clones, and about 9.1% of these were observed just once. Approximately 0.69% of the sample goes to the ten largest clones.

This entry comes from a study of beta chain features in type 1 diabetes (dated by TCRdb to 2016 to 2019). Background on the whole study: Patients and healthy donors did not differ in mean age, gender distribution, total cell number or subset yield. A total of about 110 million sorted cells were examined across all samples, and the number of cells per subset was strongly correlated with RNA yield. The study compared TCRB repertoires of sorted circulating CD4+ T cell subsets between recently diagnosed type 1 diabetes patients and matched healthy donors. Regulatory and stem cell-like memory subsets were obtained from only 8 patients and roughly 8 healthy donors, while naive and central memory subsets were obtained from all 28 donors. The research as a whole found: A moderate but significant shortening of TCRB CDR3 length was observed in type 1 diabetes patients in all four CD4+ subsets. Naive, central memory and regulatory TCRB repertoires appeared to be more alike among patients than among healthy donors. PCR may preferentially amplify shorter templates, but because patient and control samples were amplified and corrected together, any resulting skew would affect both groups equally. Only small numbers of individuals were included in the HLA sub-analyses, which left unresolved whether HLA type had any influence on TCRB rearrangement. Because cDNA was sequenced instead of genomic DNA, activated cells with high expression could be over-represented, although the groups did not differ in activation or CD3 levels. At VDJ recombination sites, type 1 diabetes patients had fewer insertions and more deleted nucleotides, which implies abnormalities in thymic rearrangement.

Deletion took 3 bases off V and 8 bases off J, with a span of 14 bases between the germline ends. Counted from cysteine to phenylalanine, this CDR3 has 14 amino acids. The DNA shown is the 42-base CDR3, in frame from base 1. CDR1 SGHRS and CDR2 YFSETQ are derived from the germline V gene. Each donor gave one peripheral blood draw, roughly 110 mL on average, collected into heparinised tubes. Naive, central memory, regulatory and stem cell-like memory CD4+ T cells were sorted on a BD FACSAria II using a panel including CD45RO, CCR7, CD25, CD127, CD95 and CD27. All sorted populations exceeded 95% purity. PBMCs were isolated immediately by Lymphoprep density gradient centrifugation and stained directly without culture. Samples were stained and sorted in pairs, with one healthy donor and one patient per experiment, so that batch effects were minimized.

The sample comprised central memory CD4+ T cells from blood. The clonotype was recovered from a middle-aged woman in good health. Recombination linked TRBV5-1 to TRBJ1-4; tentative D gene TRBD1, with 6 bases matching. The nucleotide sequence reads TGCGCCAGCAGCTCCGGGACAAATGACGAAAAACTGTTTTTT. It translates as CASSSGTNDEKLFF. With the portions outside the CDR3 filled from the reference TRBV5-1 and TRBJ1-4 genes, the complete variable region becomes KAGVTQTPRYLIKTRGQQVTLSCSPISGHRSVSWYQQTPGQGLQFLFEYFSETQRNKGNFPGRFSGRQFSNSRSEMNVSTLELGDSALYLCASSSGTNDEKLFFGSGTQLSVL.